Sequencing of this TCR beta chain was carried out in a study of blood T cells in healthy people across ages. Study-wide points: What prevented conclusive comparison of naive and antigen-experienced cells was that PBMCs were unsorted.

V was pared by 0 bases and J by 8 bases, with 8 bases of the junction left unmatched. CDR1 is SGHRS and CDR2 is YFSETQ in the germline V gene. The CDR3 covers 15 residues. Peripheral blood, about 9.4 milliliters per donor, was collected. A second PCR, run for about 6 to 11 cycles, used a sample-barcoded 5' primer plus a J-beta primer mix. Each CDR3 protein is one row after TCRdb ran MiXCR on the 5' RACE reads. The sample carries hundreds of thousands of distinct CDR3 sequences, roughly half recorded once. Of note for this clonotype: What it recognizes is unknown.

The receptor was isolated from a woman aged 80 or older in good health. The chain joins TRBV5-1 to TRBJ2-1; 7 positions agree with TRBD2. Input material: blood. The CDR3: CASSLGLTGGDEQFF. DNA of the CDR3: TGCGCCAGCAGCTTGGGACTAACGGGAGGAGATGAGCAGTTCTTC.